This entry lists 21 T cell receptor beta chains sequenced from one sample in a study of blood T cells in healthy people across ages. Next came a second PCR, run for about 7 to 12 cycles, which used a sample-barcoded 5' primer along with a J-beta primer mix. Each CDR3 protein gets one entry after TCRdb re-called the 5' RACE reads with MiXCR. The table has about 1.5 million distinct CDR3 sequences, approximately 43% seen once. The sequenced sample was blood. These receptors were taken from a woman aged 18-35 years in good health.

The chain links TRBV30 to TRBJ1-1; D gene uncertain. Germline loops: CDR1 GTSNPN, CDR2 SVGIG (reference sequence). Trimming stripped 2 bases from V and 1 base from J, with 8 bases between. This CDR3 contains 13 residues. The CDR3 is CAWSMVENTEAFF. CDR3 DNA sequence: TGTGCCTGGAGTATGGTCGAGAACACTGAAGCTTTCTTT.

About this clonotype itself: One end of the junction fails to match germline, which may point to a read error. The chain combines TRBV12-3 or TRBV12-4 with TRBJ2-4, with unresolved D. The CDR3 totals 14 residues. The CDR3 DNA sequence: TGTGCCAGCAGACCATACTTAGCCAAAAGCATTCAGTACTTC. Its protein product is CASRPYLAKSIQYF.

Many counts were recorded for this clonotype. J is TRBJ2-4 and V is TRBV6-2 or TRBV6-3, with no clear D. V was cut by 6 bases and J by 0 bases, with 12 bases left in between. The CDR3 totals 15 residues. Germline V gene lookup returns CDR1 MNHEY and CDR2 SVGEGT. In nucleotides, the CDR3 is TGTGCCAGCAGCCCCGCGGAGCTAGCCAAAAACATTCAGTACTTC. Residues: CASSPAELAKNIQYF.

This clonotype has just a few counts. The chain links TRBV7-6 to TRBJ2-1; the D is unclear. The CDR3 has 13 amino acids. The V end was cut by 4 bases, the J end by 5 bases, with 9 bases between. CDR1 is SGHVS, CDR2 FNYEAQ, per germline. In DNA form, the CDR3 reads TGTGCCAGCAGCTCTTTTTCCAACAATGAGCAGTTCTTC. Protein product: CASSSFSNNEQFF.

V usage is TRBV2 and J usage is TRBJ2-1, with 11 bases lining up with TRBD2. The trim removed 8 bases at V and 2 bases at J, leaving 5 bases unmatched. The CDR3 loop spans 15 amino acids. From germline, CDR1 is SNHLY and CDR2 FYNNEI. Here the CDR3 DNA reads TGTGCCAGCGGAAGACTAGCGGGGACCTACAATGAGCAGTTCTTC. Translation gives CASGRLAGTYNEQFF.

This chain uses TRBV4-1 with TRBJ2-5; 11 bases map to TRBD2. The CDR3 sequence is 17 residues long. Trimming at V came to 1 base and at J to 5 bases, leaving 9 bases not matched to a gene. Germline CDR1 MGHRA, CDR2 YSYEKL. CDR3 sequence: CASSQGPSGGIWETQYF. CDR3 coding DNA: TGCGCCAGCAGCCAAGGCCCTAGCGGGGGGATTTGGGAGACCCAGTACTTC.

This chain links TRBV2 with TRBJ1-2, with a tentative D call TRBD1 (6 bases). Germline loops: CDR1 SNHLY, CDR2 FYNNEI. CDR3 size: 14 residues. The CDR3 loop is CVSFLTGTNYGYTF. The DNA for the CDR3 is TGTGTCAGTTTTTTAACAGGGACCAACTATGGCTACACCTTC.

This chain connects TRBV28 to TRBJ2-7, with TRBD2 matching 15 bases. CDR3 length equals 15 residues. Per germline, CDR1 MDHEN and CDR2 SYDVKM. V was clipped by 10 bases and J by 7 bases; unmatched bases: 11. The CDR3 loop reads CANLSIGLAGGEQYF. The CDR3 bases are TGTGCCAACCTATCGATTGGACTAGCGGGAGGGGAGCAGTACTTC.

Only a few counts were recorded for this clonotype. This sequence joins TRBV5-1 and TRBJ2-5; either TRBD1 or TRBD2 may supply D (6 bases each). This CDR3 is 13 amino acids long. With 7 bases removed from V and 4 bases from J, the gap between germline ends came to 14 bases. CDR1 and CDR2 from the germline V gene are SGHRS and YFSETQ. CDR3 DNA sequence: TGCGCCAGCTTTAGGGGGGACGGAGAGACCCAGTACTTC. It translates to CASFRGDGETQYF. Full variable domain (remainder filled in from reference TRBV5-1 and TRBJ2-5): KAGVTQTPRYLIKTRGQQVTLSCSPISGHRSVSWYQQTPGQGLQFLFEYFSETQRNKGNFPGRFSGRQFSNSRSEMNVSTLELGDSALYLCASFRGDGETQYFGPGTRLLVL.

CDR3 bases: TGTGCCAGCAGCCCCACCGGGACAGCAAGCTCCTATAATTCACCCCTCCACTTT. Translating gives CASSPTGTASSYNSPLHF. The chain recombines TRBV7-9 with TRBJ1-6; 7 bases agree with TRBD1. Germline V gives CDR1 SEHNR, CDR2 FQNEAQ (reference sequence). J was trimmed by 0 bases and V by 5 bases; bases with no gene match: 10. The CDR3 spans 18 residues.

The V and J genes are TRBV25-1 and TRBJ2-3, with TRBD2 identical over 8 bases. Trimming took 7 bases from V and 3 from J; bases not matched to a gene: 9. CDR3 length equals 15 residues. Germline CDR1 reads MGHDK; CDR2 reads SYGVNS. In DNA form, the CDR3 reads TGTGCCAGCACGGATTCTGCGGGGGGTACAGATACGCAGTATTTT. It translates to CASTDSAGGTDTQYF.

Only a few counts were recorded for this clonotype. The gene calls are TRBV3-1 and TRBJ2-1, with TRBD2 matching 9 bases. The CDR3 has 12 residues. V trimming: 4 bases; J trimming: 10 bases; junction bases outside the gene matches: 2. Germline CDR1 and CDR2: LGHDT and YNNKEL (reference sequence). DNA of the CDR3: TGTGCCAGCAGCCTAGCGGGGGAGGAGCAGTTCTTC. This codes for CASSLAGEEQFF.

This clonotype occurred many times. V gene TRBV28 combines with J gene TRBJ2-7; 11 nucleotides align to TRBD2. Trimming cost V 0 bases and J 1 base; bases outside gene matches: 8. The CDR3 covers 18 residues. Germline V CDR1 and CDR2: MDHEN, SYDVKM. Here the CDR3 reads CASSLWGLAGGHSYEQYF. The CDR3 DNA follows: TGTGCCAGCAGTTTATGGGGGCTAGCGGGAGGACATTCCTACGAGCAGTACTTC.

There are a few counts of this clonotype. V gene TRBV14 combines with J gene TRBJ2-1; no definite D call. Per germline, CDR1 SGHDN and CDR2 FVKESK. This CDR3 is 13 amino acids long. The ends were cut back, 0 bases at V and 4 bases at J, with 4 bases in the middle. Here the CDR3 reads CASSQEGYNEQFF. Written as DNA, the CDR3 is TGTGCCAGCAGCCAAGAAGGGTACAATGAGCAGTTCTTC.

There are a few counts of this clonotype. This chain joins TRBV24-1 and TRBJ2-1; D is unclear. Germline loops: CDR1 KGHDR, CDR2 SFDVKD. The V and J ends lost 5 bases and 6 bases respectively, with 10 bases between them. The CDR3 length is 13 residues. The CDR3 is CATSGRRGNEQFF. Written as DNA, the CDR3 is TGTGCCACCAGTGGCCGTAGAGGCAATGAGCAGTTCTTC.

This sequence joins TRBV27 and TRBJ1-6; 9 bases fit TRBD1. Trimming at V came to 6 bases and at J to 4 bases, leaving 7 bases not matched to a gene. This CDR3 region has 16 residues. CDR1 MNHEY and CDR2 SMNVEV come from the germline V gene (reference sequence). DNA of the CDR3: TGTGCCAGCAGCCTCGACAGGGGGGCTTATAATTCACCCCTCCACTTT. It translates to CASSLDRGAYNSPLHF.

This clonotype was detected only a few times. The chain links TRBV4-2 to TRBJ2-1; 9 nucleotides line up with TRBD2. Germline assignment: CDR1 LGHNA and CDR2 YNFKEQ. V was pared by 3 bases and J by 7 bases, with 4 bases of the junction left unmatched. The CDR3 covers 14 residues. The CDR3 DNA reads as TGTGCCAGCAGCCAGACTAGCGGAGAAAATGAGCAGTTCTTC. Its translation: CASSQTSGENEQFF.

This clonotype was detected only a few times. The chain couples TRBV5-1 to TRBJ1-1; 7 nucleotides align to TRBD1. The CDR3 consists of 15 residues. Germline values: CDR1 SGHRS, CDR2 YFSETQ. The V and J ends lost 2 bases and 7 bases, in that order; junction bases with no gene match: 11. The CDR3 region has the DNA TGCGCCAGCAGCTTAGAGACAGGGCGGATGGTTGAAGCTTTCTTT. Amino acids: CASSLETGRMVEAFF.

The rearrangement links TRBV5-1 to TRBJ2-5; TRBD2 might be the D (7 bases). V lost 0 bases to trimming and J lost 11 bases, with 23 bases between them. The CDR3 is 16 amino acids. Germline CDR1 and CDR2: SGHRS and YFSETQ. The CDR3 is CASSLARGGGHNEQYF. The CDR3, as DNA: TGCGCCAGCAGCTTGGCGCGGGGCGGGGGACACAATGAGCAGTACTTC.

A single count supports this clonotype. V usage is TRBV27 and J usage is TRBJ2-7, with 9 bases identical to TRBD2. The CDR3 spans 16 residues. The germline V gene encodes CDR1 MNHEY and CDR2 SMNVEV (reference sequence). The V segment lost 4 bases and the J segment 6 bases; nucleotides outside the gene matches: 13. The CDR3 DNA follows: TGTGCCAGCAGTTCAAGGGGGTTAGCGGGAGACTCCGAGCAGTACTTC. Translating it yields CASSSRGLAGDSEQYF.

This clonotype has a handful of counts. The chain recombines TRBV10-2 with TRBJ2-1; 8 nucleotides match TRBD2. Looked up from germline, CDR1 is WSHSY and CDR2 is SAAADI. V shed 7 bases, J shed 7 bases, and the junction held 9 bases outside the gene matches. The CDR3 covers 14 residues. DNA for the CDR3: TGCGCCAGCAACCCGTCGGTAGCGGGAAATGAGCAGTTCTTC. It is translated as CASNPSVAGNEQFF.